This section outlines one TCR beta chain sequence together with its context. The antigen remains undetermined. The data stem from a study of T cell responses to AZD1222 COVID-19 vaccine. Overall study results and limits: Nearly half of spike-specific TCRs reportedly target unmutated variant regions.

Some clones are missing from TCRdb's copy, which holds only in-frame ones; the method was immunoSEQ multiplex PCR. Of 120,000 or so clones listed, more than 80% were seen once; the top ten hold 4% to 5%. The J segment lost 3 bases and the V segment lost 0 bases, leaving 3 bases of the junction unmatched. The germline V gene has CDR1 SGHRS and CDR2 YFSETQ. The CDR3 loop spans 15 amino acids. Sequenced here: peripheral blood, sampled 28 days after the second dose of the MenACWY control vaccine. J is TRBJ2-3 and V is TRBV5-1, with 8 bases identical to TRBD2. This clonotype originated in an adult who received the MenACWY meningococcal vaccine as a control. CDR3 DNA sequence: TGCGCCAGCAGCTTGGGGGTAGCGGGGACAGATACGCAGTATTTT. Its protein is CASSLGVAGTDTQYF.